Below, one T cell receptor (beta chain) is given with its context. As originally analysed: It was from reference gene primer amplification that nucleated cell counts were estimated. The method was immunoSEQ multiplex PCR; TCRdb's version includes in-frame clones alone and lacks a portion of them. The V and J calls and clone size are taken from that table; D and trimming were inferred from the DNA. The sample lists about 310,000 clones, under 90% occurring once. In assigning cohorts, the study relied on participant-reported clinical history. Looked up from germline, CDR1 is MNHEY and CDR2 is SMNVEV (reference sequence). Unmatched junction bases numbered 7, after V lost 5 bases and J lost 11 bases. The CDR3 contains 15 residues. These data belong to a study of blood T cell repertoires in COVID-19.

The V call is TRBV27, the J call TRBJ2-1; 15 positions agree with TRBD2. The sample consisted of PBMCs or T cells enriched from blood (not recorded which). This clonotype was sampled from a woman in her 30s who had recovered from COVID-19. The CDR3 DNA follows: TGTGCCAGCAGTCCCGGGACTAGCGGGAGGACTAAGCAGTTCTTC. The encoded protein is CASSPGTSGRTKQFF.